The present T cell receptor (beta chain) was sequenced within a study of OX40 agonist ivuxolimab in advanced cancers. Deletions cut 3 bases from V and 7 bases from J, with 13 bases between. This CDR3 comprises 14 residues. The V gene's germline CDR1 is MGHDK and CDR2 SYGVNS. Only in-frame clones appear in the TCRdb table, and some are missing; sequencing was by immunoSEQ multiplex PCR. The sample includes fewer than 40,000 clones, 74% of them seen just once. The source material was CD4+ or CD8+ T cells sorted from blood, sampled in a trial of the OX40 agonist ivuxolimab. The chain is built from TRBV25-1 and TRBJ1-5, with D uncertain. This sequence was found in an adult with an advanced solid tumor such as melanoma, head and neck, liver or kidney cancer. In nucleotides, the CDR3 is TGTGCCAGCAGTGACGCTGATTTTGGCCAGCCCCAGCATTTT. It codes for CASSDADFGQPQHF.